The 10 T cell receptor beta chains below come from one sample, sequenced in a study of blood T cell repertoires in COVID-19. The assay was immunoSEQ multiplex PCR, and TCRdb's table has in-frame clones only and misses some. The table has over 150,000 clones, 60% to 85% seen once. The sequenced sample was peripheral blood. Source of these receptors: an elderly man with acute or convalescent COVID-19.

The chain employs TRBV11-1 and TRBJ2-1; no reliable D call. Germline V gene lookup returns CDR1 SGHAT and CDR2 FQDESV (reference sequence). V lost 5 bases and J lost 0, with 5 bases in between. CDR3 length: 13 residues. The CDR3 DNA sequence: TGTGCCAGCAGCCCCCTCTCCTACAATGAGCAGTTCTTC. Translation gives CASSPLSYNEQFF. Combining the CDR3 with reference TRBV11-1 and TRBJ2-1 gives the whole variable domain EAEVAQSPRYKITEKSQAVAFWCDPISGHATLYWYRQILGQGPELLVQFQDESVVDDSQLPKDRFSAERLKGVDSTLKIQPAELGDSAMYLCASSPLSYNEQFFGPGTRLTVL.

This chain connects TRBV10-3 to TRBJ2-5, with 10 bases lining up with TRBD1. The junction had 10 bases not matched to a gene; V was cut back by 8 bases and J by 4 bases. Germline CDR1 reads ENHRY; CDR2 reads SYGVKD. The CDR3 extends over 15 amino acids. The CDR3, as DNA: TGTGCCATCGGCCCTAGACAGGGGGCAGGAGAGACCCAGTACTTC. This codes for CAIGPRQGAGETQYF.

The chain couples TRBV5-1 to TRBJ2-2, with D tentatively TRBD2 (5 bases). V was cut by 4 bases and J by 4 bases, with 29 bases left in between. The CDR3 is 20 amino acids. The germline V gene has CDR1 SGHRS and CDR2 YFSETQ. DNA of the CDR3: TGCGCCAGCAGCGGTCCAGGACTCAGGACTGGGAATAGAATCACCGGGGAGCTGTTTTTT. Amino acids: CASSGPGLRTGNRITGELFF.

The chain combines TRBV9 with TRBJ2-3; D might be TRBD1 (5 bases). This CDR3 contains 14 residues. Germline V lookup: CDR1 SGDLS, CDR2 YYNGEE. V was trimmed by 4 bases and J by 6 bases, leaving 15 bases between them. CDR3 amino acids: CASSIRTGADTQYF. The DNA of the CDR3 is TGTGCCAGCAGCATCCGTACAGGCGCGGATACGCAGTATTTT. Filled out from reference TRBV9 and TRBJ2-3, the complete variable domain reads DSGVTQTPKHLITATGQRVTLRCSPRSGDLSVYWYQQSLDQGLQFLIQYYNGEERAKGNILERFSAQQFPDLHSELNLSSLELGDSALYFCASSIRTGADTQYFGPGTRLTVL.

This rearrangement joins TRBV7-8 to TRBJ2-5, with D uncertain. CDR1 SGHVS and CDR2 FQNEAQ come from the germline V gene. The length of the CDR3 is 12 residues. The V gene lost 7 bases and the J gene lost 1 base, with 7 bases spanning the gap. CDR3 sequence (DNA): TGTGCCAGCACCGTAATCCAAGAGACCCAGTACTTC. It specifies CASTVIQETQYF.

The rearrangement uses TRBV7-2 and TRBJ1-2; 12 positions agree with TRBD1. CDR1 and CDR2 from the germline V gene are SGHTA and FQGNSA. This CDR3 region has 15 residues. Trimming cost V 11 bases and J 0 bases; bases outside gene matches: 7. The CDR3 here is CADRGTGGTNYGYTF. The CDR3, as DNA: TGTGCCGACCGAGGGACAGGGGGCACTAACTATGGCTACACCTTC.

The CDR3 spells CASSPTGVRETQYF. The CDR3 DNA reads TGTGCCAGCAGCCCGACAGGGGTGAGGGAGACCCAGTACTTC. This chain uses TRBV7-8 with TRBJ2-5; TRBD1 agrees at 8 bases. J lost 5 bases, V lost 5 bases, and 7 bases had no gene match. Germline V CDR1 and CDR2: SGHVS, FQNEAQ. The CDR3 is 14 amino acids.

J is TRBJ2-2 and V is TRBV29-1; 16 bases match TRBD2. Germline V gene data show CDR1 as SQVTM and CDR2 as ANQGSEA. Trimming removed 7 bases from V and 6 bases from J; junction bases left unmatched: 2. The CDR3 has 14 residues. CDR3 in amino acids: CSAGTSGGAGELFF. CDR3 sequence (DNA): TGCAGCGCTGGGACTAGCGGGGGGGCCGGGGAGCTGTTTTTT.

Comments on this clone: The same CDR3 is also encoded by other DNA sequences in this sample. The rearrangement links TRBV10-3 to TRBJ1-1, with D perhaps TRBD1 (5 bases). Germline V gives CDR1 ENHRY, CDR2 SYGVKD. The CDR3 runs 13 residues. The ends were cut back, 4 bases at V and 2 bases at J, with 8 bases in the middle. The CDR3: CAISGQGNTEAFF. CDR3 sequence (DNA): TGTGCCATCAGTGGCCAGGGTAACACTGAAGCTTTCTTT.

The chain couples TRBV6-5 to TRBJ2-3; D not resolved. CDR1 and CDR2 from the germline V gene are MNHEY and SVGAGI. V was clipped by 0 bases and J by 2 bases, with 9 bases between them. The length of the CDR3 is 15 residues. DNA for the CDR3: TGTGCCAGCAGTTACTCGATTCACTACACAGATACGCAGTATTTT. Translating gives CASSYSIHYTDTQYF.